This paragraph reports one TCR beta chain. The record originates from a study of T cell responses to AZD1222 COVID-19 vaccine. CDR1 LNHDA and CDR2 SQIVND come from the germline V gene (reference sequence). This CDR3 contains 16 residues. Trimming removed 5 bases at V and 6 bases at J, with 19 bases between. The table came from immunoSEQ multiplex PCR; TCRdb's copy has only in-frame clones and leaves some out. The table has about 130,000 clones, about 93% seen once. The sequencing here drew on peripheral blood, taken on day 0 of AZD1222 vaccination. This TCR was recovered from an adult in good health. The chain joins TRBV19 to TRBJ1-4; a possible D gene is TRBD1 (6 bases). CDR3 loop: CASSRALRGLHEKLFF. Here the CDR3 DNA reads TGTGCCAGTAGTCGTGCCCTCAGGGGTCTCCATGAAAAACTGTTTTTT.